A single sample is the source of the 6 T cell receptor beta chains below, sequenced in a study of blood T cell repertoires in COVID-19. Profiling relied on immunoSEQ multiplex PCR, and the TCRdb table lists in-frame clones only, not all of them. Counted here are about 70,000 clones, around 87% occurring once; the ten biggest clones make up roughly 30%. The sample was peripheral blood. Source of these receptors: a woman older than 75 with active or convalescent COVID-19.

The chain recombines TRBV5-4 with TRBJ2-7; D is unresolved. Germline V gene sequence: CDR1 SGHNT, CDR2 YYREEE (reference sequence). The CDR3 covers 13 residues. Trimming left V 0 bases short and J 6 bases short, with 10 bases between. Here the CDR3 reads CASSLVQPGEQYF. CDR3 in DNA: TGTGCCAGCAGCTTGGTCCAACCGGGCGAGCAGTACTTC.

The V gene is TRBV2, the J gene TRBJ2-3; weak D call: TRBD2 (5 bases). This CDR3 has 14 residues. The V and J ends lost 4 bases and 0 bases respectively, with 8 bases between them. The germline V gene has CDR1 SNHLY and CDR2 FYNNEI. The CDR3 bases are TGTGCCAGCAGTGCAAGGAGGAGCACAGATACGCAGTATTTT. It translates to CASSARRSTDTQYF.

The rearrangement uses TRBV4-3 and TRBJ2-3; 9 nucleotides line up with TRBD1. Germline V gives CDR1 LGHNA, CDR2 YSLEER. This CDR3 is 14 amino acids long. Trimming cost V 9 bases and J 4 bases; bases outside gene matches: 8. The CDR3 is CASGPGQGPDTQYF. CDR3 bases: TGCGCCAGTGGACCGGGACAGGGACCAGATACGCAGTATTTT.

This clone was counted only a few times. The rearrangement joins TRBV18 to TRBJ2-4, with a weak D call TRBD1 (5 bases). CDR1 KGHSH and CDR2 LQKENI come from the germline V gene. V dropped 1 base and J dropped 5 bases, with 9 bases sitting between them. There are 14 residues in the CDR3. In DNA form, the CDR3 reads TGTGCCAGCTCACCACTACCGACAGAAAACATTCAGTACTTC. It translates to CASSPLPTENIQYF.

The chain joins TRBV11-2 to TRBJ1-2, with TRBD1 matching 8 bases. This CDR3 region has 17 residues. J gave up 0 bases and V 5 bases, and 11 bases lay outside the gene matches. The V gene's germline CDR1 is SGHAT and CDR2 FQNNGV. The CDR3 DNA reads TGTGCCAGCAGCCGACGACGGGACAGGAGATCTAACTATGGCTACACCTTC. Translation: CASSRRRDRRSNYGYTF.

This sequence joins TRBV6-1 and TRBJ1-4; D possibly corresponds to TRBD1 (6 bases). Trimming stripped 0 bases from V and 9 bases from J, with 23 bases between. CDR3 size: 18 residues. The germline V gene encodes CDR1 MNHNS and CDR2 SASEGT. CDR3 sequence (DNA): TGTGCCAGCAGTGAAGCGGACAACAGGGTATGGGTCGGAAAAAAACTGTTTTTT. Translation: CASSEADNRVWVGKKLFF.